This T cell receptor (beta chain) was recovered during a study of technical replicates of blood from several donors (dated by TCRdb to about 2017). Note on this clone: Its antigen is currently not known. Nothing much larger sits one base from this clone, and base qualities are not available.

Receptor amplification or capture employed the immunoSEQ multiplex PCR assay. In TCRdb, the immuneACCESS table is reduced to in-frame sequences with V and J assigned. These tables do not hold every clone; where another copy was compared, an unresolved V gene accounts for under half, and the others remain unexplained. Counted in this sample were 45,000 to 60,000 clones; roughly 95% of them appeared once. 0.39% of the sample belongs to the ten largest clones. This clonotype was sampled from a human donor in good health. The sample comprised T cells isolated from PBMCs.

The CDR3 protein is CAYRDRGSDTQYF. The DNA reads TGTGCCTACCGGGACAGGGGATCAGATACGCAGTATTTT. The chain couples TRBV2 to TRBJ2-3, with TRBD1 matching 10 junction bases. Germline trimming: 11 bases from V, 4 bases from J; junction bases outside gene matches: 6. CDR1 is given as SNHLY and CDR2 as FYNNEI, both from the germline V gene. The CDR3 starts with the cysteine, ends with the phenylalanine, and has 13 residues. Only the CDR3 part of the read is kept: 39 bases, read in frame from the first base.